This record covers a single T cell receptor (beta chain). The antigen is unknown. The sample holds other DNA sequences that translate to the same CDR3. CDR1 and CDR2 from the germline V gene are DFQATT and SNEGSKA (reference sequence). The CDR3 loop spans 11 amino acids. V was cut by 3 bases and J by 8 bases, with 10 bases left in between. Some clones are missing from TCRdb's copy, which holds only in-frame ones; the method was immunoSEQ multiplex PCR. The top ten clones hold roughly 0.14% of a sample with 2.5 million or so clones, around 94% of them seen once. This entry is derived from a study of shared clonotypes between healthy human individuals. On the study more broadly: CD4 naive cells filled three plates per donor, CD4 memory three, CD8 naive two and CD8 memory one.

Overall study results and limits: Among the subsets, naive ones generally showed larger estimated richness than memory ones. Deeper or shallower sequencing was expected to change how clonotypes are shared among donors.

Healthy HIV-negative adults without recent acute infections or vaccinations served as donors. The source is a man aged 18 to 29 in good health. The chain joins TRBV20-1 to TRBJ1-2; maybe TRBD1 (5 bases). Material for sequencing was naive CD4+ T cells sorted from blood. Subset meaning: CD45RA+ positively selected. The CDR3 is CSASQGGGYTF. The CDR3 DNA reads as TGCAGTGCTAGCCAGGGAGGAGGCTACACCTTC.